This TCR beta chain came from a study of tumor and adjacent non-tumor tissue in lung cancer. This sample's RNA came from whole unsorted tissue. As concerns this clonotype: The missing conserved phenylalanine or tryptophan at the end of this CDR3 makes a read error likely.

Three rounds of nested PCR, following a modified ARM-PCR protocol, produced the TCRbeta library. TCRdb re-called the multiplex PCR reads with MiXCR, one entry per CDR3 protein. Found here are roughly 220,000 distinct CDR3 sequences, about 71% of them singletons; the top ten hold under 30%. With 3 bases removed from V and 5 bases from J, the gap between germline ends came to 7 bases. CDR1 GTSNPN and CDR2 SVGIG come from the germline V gene (reference sequence). The CDR3 has 11 amino acids. Sequencing used lung tumor tissue. This clonotype was sampled from a man aged 55 to 70 with non-small cell lung cancer. The rearrangement uses TRBV30 and TRBJ1-2; weak D call: TRBD1 (6 bases). Written as DNA, the CDR3 is TGTGCCTGGAGCACAGGGTATGGCTACACCCTC. It encodes CAWSTGYGYTL.